A selection of T cell receptor beta chains follows, all from one sample in a study of control samples from healthy donors and cancer patients. Only in-frame clones appear in the TCRdb table, and some are missing; sequencing was by immunoSEQ multiplex PCR. The sample holds about 120,000 clones, around 89% seen once. Material: blood. The receptors originated from a man aged 50-59 years in good health. Each CDR3 is given without its conserved first and last residue. Fields, in order: J gene, V gene, CDR3 protein.

j_gene: TRBJ1-1; v_gene: TRBV10-3; CDR3aa: AISEWGVVNTEAF
j_gene: TRBJ1-1; v_gene: TRBV9; CDR3aa: ASSAGDMANTEAF
j_gene: TRBJ1-2; v_gene: TRBV7-2; CDR3aa: ASSPDSSQRGYT
j_gene: TRBJ1-3; v_gene: TRBV27; CDR3aa: ASSTDRGFGNTIY
j_gene: TRBJ2-3; v_gene: TRBV19; CDR3aa: ASRDRSTDTQY
j_gene: TRBJ2-1; v_gene: TRBV6-1; CDR3aa: ASSDLTGIVANEQF
j_gene: TRBJ2-5; v_gene: TRBV5-4; CDR3aa: ASNELGETQY
j_gene: TRBJ2-7; v_gene: TRBV5-1; CDR3aa: ASSWGGTGGYEQY
j_gene: TRBJ2-2; v_gene: TRBV19; CDR3aa: ASSIDLTGELF
j_gene: TRBJ1-1; v_gene: TRBV5-1; CDR3aa: ASSMRGTGLNTEAF
j_gene: TRBJ1-1; v_gene: TRBV6-4; CDR3aa: ASSDSSRGGSTEAF
j_gene: TRBJ1-1; v_gene: TRBV27; CDR3aa: ASYREFNTEAF
j_gene: TRBJ2-2; v_gene: TRBV2; CDR3aa: ASNFGSGGTGELF
j_gene: TRBJ2-1; v_gene: TRBV9; CDR3aa: ASSVGTSVDEQF
j_gene: TRBJ1-2; v_gene: TRBV5-5; CDR3aa: ASRYDPGPDGYT
j_gene: TRBJ2-5; v_gene: TRBV7-9; CDR3aa: ASSLAKLAEETQY
j_gene: TRBJ2-1; v_gene: TRBV4-3; CDR3aa: ASSQDWAVNEQF
j_gene: TRBJ1-5; v_gene: TRBV3-1/TRBV3-2; CDR3aa: ASSQYKHQPQH
j_gene: TRBJ2-3; v_gene: TRBV12-5; CDR3aa: ASGLSGSGLDTQY
j_gene: TRBJ1-5; v_gene: TRBV19; CDR3aa: ASSLSGGVYQPQH
j_gene: TRBJ1-2; v_gene: TRBV5-1; CDR3aa: ASSLQGLDYGYT
j_gene: TRBJ1-1; v_gene: TRBV5-5; CDR3aa: ASSFLNTEAF
j_gene: TRBJ1-1; v_gene: TRBV7-9; CDR3aa: ASSSPSDTEAF
j_gene: TRBJ2-3; v_gene: TRBV7-6; CDR3aa: ASSLSTDTQY
j_gene: TRBJ2-7; v_gene: TRBV27; CDR3aa: ASSLGTGASYEQY
j_gene: TRBJ2-5; v_gene: TRBV19; CDR3aa: ASSIDSGQETQY
j_gene: TRBJ1-5; v_gene: TRBV27; CDR3aa: ASSPAGQLYQPQH